These T cell receptor beta chains were read from a single sample in a study of blood T cell repertoires in COVID-19. Libraries were prepared by immunoSEQ multiplex PCR; TCRdb keeps only in-frame clonotypes and omits some of them. The table lists under 200,000 clones, roughly 88% of them singletons. The sample comprised PBMCs or T cells enriched from blood (not recorded which). The receptors come from a man between 40 and 49 years old with acute COVID-19. Both conserved end residues are part of each CDR3. The order of the fields is clone size, D gene, J gene, V gene, CDR3 protein, CDR3 DNA. D genes are given only for firm matches. The listing skips clone size in some rows; elsewhere it reads once, few, many or a size class.

>-|TRBD1|TRBJ2-5|TRBV28
CASRIQGAETQYF
TGTGCCAGCAGGATACAGGGGGCAGAGACCCAGTACTTC
>-|-|TRBJ1-3|TRBV4-1
CASSQEGRILGNTIYF
TGCGCCAGCAGCCAAGAGGGCAGAATCCTTGGAAACACCATATATTTT
>-|TRBD1|TRBJ1-2|TRBV18
CASSPYDPGTGEGGYTF
TGTGCCAGCTCACCTTACGACCCCGGGACAGGAGAAGGGGGCTACACCTTC
>-|TRBD1|TRBJ2-7|TRBV28
CASLSQDRASEQYF
TGTGCCAGCTTATCTCAGGACAGGGCTAGCGAGCAGTACTTC
>-|-|TRBJ2-1|TRBV30
CAWGANEQFF
TGTGCCTGGGGAGCGAATGAGCAGTTCTTC
>-|-|TRBJ1-3|TRBV28
CASSWGTGNTIYF
TGTGCCAGCAGTTGGGGCACTGGAAACACCATATATTTT
>many|-|TRBJ2-5|TRBV18
CASSPPRGGETQYF
TGTGCCAGCTCACCTCCCCGGGGTGGAGAGACCCAGTACTTC
>-|-|TRBJ1-2|TRBV2
CASSEQGDWEGYTF
TGTGCCAGCAGTGAACAGGGTGATTGGGAAGGCTACACCTTC
>-|TRBD1|TRBJ2-7|TRBV2
CASRFGGAGGTEVYEQYF
TGTGCCAGCAGGTTTGGTGGGGCAGGGGGCACCGAAGTCTACGAGCAGTACTTC
>once|-|TRBJ1-2|TRBV7-2
CASSTAGGTQSPYGYTF
TGTGCCAGCAGCACCGCCGGGGGGACCCAAAGCCCTTATGGCTACACCTTC
>-|-|TRBJ2-7|TRBV3-1/TRBV3-2
CASSPPGLSYEQYF
TGTGCCAGCAGCCCACCGGGACTTTCCTACGAGCAGTACTTC
>-|-|TRBJ2-7|TRBV7-6
CASSLKGSDYEQYF
TGTGCCAGCAGCTTAAAGGGGTCCGACTACGAGCAGTACTTC
>once|TRBD2|TRBJ2-7|TRBV5-1
CASSVVSGEGYEQYF
TGCGCCAGCAGCGTAGTATCGGGGGAGGGCTACGAGCAGTACTTC
>-|TRBD2|TRBJ2-3|TRBV6-4
CASSDRTAPGGTQYF
TGTGCCAGCAGTGACCGGACTGCCCCGGGGGGTACGCAGTATTTT
>-|TRBD1|TRBJ1-3|TRBV27
CASSQGASSGNTIYF
TGTGCCAGCAGCCAGGGGGCAAGCTCTGGAAACACCATATATTTT
>few|-|TRBJ2-7|TRBV15
CATSSFSAADSEQYF
TGTGCCACCAGCAGTTTTTCAGCGGCAGATAGCGAGCAGTACTTC
>-|TRBD2|TRBJ2-3|TRBV6-2/TRBV6-3
CASSPTSGTSTDTQYF
TGTGCCAGCAGCCCTACTAGCGGCACTAGCACAGATACGCAGTATTTT
>-|-|TRBJ2-3|TRBV30
CAWLKAGHLSTDTQYF
TGTGCCTGGCTTAAGGCGGGGCACCTAAGCACAGATACGCAGTATTTT
>once|TRBD1|TRBJ1-2|TRBV7-9
CASSLGRVGDRENYGYTF
TGTGCCAGCAGCTTAGGACGGGTAGGGGACAGGGAAAACTATGGCTACACCTTC
>-|-|TRBJ2-1|TRBV6-2/TRBV6-3
CASSPGPRLLGGTYNEQFF
TGTGCCAGCAGCCCGGGCCCACGCTTACTAGGTGGGACCTACAATGAGCAGTTCTTC
>-|TRBD2|TRBJ2-7|TRBV7-6
CASSLGTSGMYEQYF
TGTGCCAGCAGCCTAGGGACTAGCGGGATGTACGAGCAGTACTTC
>-|-|TRBJ2-1|TRBV9
CASSQIAEHTSVEQFF
TGTGCCAGCAGCCAGATAGCGGAACATACCTCGGTTGAGCAGTTCTTC
>once|-|TRBJ2-2|TRBV30
CAWSDRKNTGELFF
TGTGCCTGGTCGGACAGAAAGAACACCGGGGAGCTGTTTTTT
>-|-|TRBJ1-4|TRBV19
CASSRSRVANEKLFF
TGTGCCAGTAGTAGAAGCAGGGTAGCTAATGAAAAACTGTTTTTT
>-|TRBD1|TRBJ2-6|TRBV3-1/TRBV3-2
CASSLKGASGANVLTF
TGTGCCAGCAGCCTTAAGGGGGCCTCTGGGGCCAACGTCCTGACTTTC
>-|-|TRBJ2-7|TRBV2
CASSVRGYEQYF
TGTGCCAGCAGTGTTAGGGGCTACGAGCAGTACTTC
>few|TRBD1|TRBJ2-7|TRBV15
CATSRWGQGGYEQYF
TGTGCCACCAGCAGATGGGGACAGGGAGGGTACGAGCAGTACTTC
>-|TRBD2|TRBJ2-1|TRBV29-1
CSGFAGGSSYNEQFF
TGCAGCGGCTTTGCGGGCGGGAGCTCCTACAATGAGCAGTTCTTC
>-|-|TRBJ2-1|TRBV13
CASSGGTPTYNEQFF
TGTGCCAGCAGCGGTGGGACTCCTACCTACAATGAGCAGTTCTTC
>-|TRBD1|TRBJ1-2|TRBV5-1
CASSFGTGDGYTF
TGCGCCAGCAGCTTCGGGACAGGGGATGGCTACACCTTC
>-|TRBD1|TRBJ1-3|TRBV7-6
CASGGTGAGNTIYF
TGTGCCAGCGGGGGGACAGGGGCAGGAAACACCATATATTTT